These T cell receptor beta chains were read from a single sample in a study of T cell responses to AZD1222 COVID-19 vaccine. TCRdb keeps only in-frame clones here, not all; method: immunoSEQ multiplex PCR. The repertoire holds about 110,000 clones, with nearly 90% as singletons. The sample here was peripheral blood, taken on day 0 of AZD1222 vaccination. These receptors were obtained from an adult in good health. Each CDR3 is given with its conserved first and last residue.

V gene: TRBV7-8
J gene: TRBJ1-4
CDR3 protein: CASIKEGVSGNEKLFF

V gene: TRBV10-3
J gene: TRBJ2-3
CDR3 protein: CAISDSLAGVGVDTQYF

V gene: TRBV24-1
J gene: TRBJ2-7
CDR3 protein: CATSQPGAPNEQYF

V gene: TRBV27
J gene: TRBJ1-2
CDR3 protein: CASSMRPWGYTF

V gene: TRBV6-1
J gene: TRBJ1-5
CDR3 protein: CASSEQGAGMGNQPQHF

V gene: TRBV2
J gene: TRBJ2-7
CDR3 protein: CASTEGTGAYEQYF

V gene: TRBV18
J gene: TRBJ1-4
CDR3 protein: CASSPPGRDYEKLFF

V gene: TRBV9
J gene: TRBJ2-3
CDR3 protein: CASSPSDRPDTQYF

V gene: TRBV23-1
J gene: TRBJ1-5
CDR3 protein: CASSHGPGQSNQPQHF

V gene: TRBV19
J gene: TRBJ2-1
CDR3 protein: CASRGAGSGYNEQFF

V gene: TRBV9
J gene: TRBJ1-2
CDR3 protein: CASSVAGQGPIYGYTF

V gene: TRBV19
J gene: TRBJ2-2
CDR3 protein: CAVRGETGELFF

V gene: TRBV7-8
J gene: TRBJ2-7
CDR3 protein: CASSLFGRGYEQYF

V gene: TRBV27
J gene: TRBJ1-1
CDR3 protein: CASSAVRKVGLTEAFF

V gene: TRBV7-8
J gene: TRBJ1-5
CDR3 protein: CASSLGDGSNQPQHF

V gene: TRBV19
J gene: TRBJ1-2
CDR3 protein: CASSIVGGPYGYTF

V gene: TRBV4-1
J gene: TRBJ1-2
CDR3 protein: CASSQDQSGFGGYTF